The TCR beta chain under discussion was sequenced for a study of blood T cells in healthy people across ages. Study background: Using template switching, researchers captured about one barcoded beta molecule for each two T cells. Study-wide findings and caveats: With donor CMV status unknown, expanded clonotype changes were possibly confounded. Long-lived donors carried more naive CD4+ cells and greater diversity than aged donors.

This CDR3 contains 15 residues. V trimming: 2 bases; J trimming: 7 bases; junction bases outside the gene matches: 9. Concerning this clonotype itself: What it binds is unknown.

A sample-barcoded 5' primer and a J-beta primer mix were used in a second PCR of about 6 to 11 cycles. TCRdb recomputed calls from the 5' RACE reads with MiXCR, one row per CDR3 protein. The sample has about 1.1 million distinct CDR3 sequences, around two fifths seen once. The sample consisted of blood. The source is a man between 18 and 29 years old in good health. This chain joins TRBV12-3 or TRBV12-4 and TRBJ2-7; 9 positions agree with TRBD2. The DNA of the CDR3 is TGTGCCAGCAGTTTAAGGTCTAGCGGGGACTATGAGCAGTACTTC. Its translation is CASSLRSSGDYEQYF.